This T cell receptor beta chain was profiled in a study of cytomegalovirus exposure and HLA in healthy donors. 13 Jbeta primers and 60 Vbeta primers were used for the PCR. In the authors' methods: Later reanalysis found 80 million or so unique TCR beta chains, 9 million to 12 million of them shared. TCRdb keeps only in-frame clones here, not all; method: immunoSEQ multiplex PCR. D and trimming come from the DNA, and the V and J calls and clone size come from that table. The sample has 150,000 to 180,000 clones; around 72% are singletons. This CDR3 region has 12 residues. Germline V CDR1 and CDR2: MNHNY, SVGAGI (reference sequence). Trimming took off 6 bases at V and 8 bases at J, with 13 bases between the two ends. Study conclusions and caveats: CMV antigen specificity of a few CMV-associated chains was confirmed in vitro. Later work found most CMV-associated TCR beta chains apparently HLA-restricted.

Though nominally healthy at sampling, donors likely had unrecorded immune exposures. To note about this clone: Its cognate antigen is unknown.

The sequenced material came from PBMCs. The chain joins TRBV6-6 to TRBJ1-2, with no clear D. The sequence was obtained from a man aged 18 to 29 in good health and CMV-seronegative. The CDR3 region has the DNA TGTGCCAGCAGGTCACAGACCGAGGGCTACACCTTC. This codes for CASRSQTEGYTF.